The 21 T cell receptor beta chains in this list originate from one sample, sequenced in a study of blood T cell repertoires in COVID-19. Clones were sequenced by immunoSEQ multiplex PCR, and TCRdb holds only the in-frame ones, with some missing. The profile shows almost 200,000 clones, 85% of them singletons. Sequenced material: peripheral blood. The receptors shown here come from a man between 60 and 75 years old with COVID-19, enrolled during active disease.

CDR3 residues: CASSPRGQPTDTQYF. CDR3 sequence (DNA): TGTGCCAGCAGTCCCAGGGGGCAGCCCACAGATACGCAGTATTTT. This chain connects TRBV5-4 to TRBJ2-3, with 8 bases matching TRBD1. The CDR3 consists of 15 residues. With 5 bases clipped from V and 2 bases from J, the junction kept 7 bases outside the gene matches. CDR1 and CDR2 from the germline V gene are SGHNT and YYREEE (reference sequence). The full variable domain, completed using reference TRBV5-4 and TRBJ2-3, is ETGVTQSPTHLIKTRGQQVTLRCSSQSGHNTVSWYQQALGQGPQFIFQYYREEENGRGNFPPRFSGLQFPNYSSELNVNALELDDSALYLCASSPRGQPTDTQYFGPGTRLTVL.

For this clone: Sequence at one end of the junction differs from germline and may be a read error. This rearrangement joins TRBV2 to TRBJ1-4; 8 bases fit TRBD1. The CDR3 sequence is 14 residues long. Germline V gives CDR1 SNHLY, CDR2 FYNNEI. CDR3 loop: CVSKRNRGNEKLFF. The DNA of the CDR3 is TGTGTCAGCAAAAGAAACAGGGGGAATGAAAAACTGTTTTTT. Full variable domain (missing parts from reference TRBV2 and TRBJ1-4): EPEVTQTPSHQVTQMGQEVILRCVPISNHLYFYWYRQILGQKVEFLVSFYNNEISEKSEIFDDQFSVERPDGSNFTLKIRSTKLEDSAMYFCVSKRNRGNEKLFFGSGTQLSVL.

V usage is TRBV7-9 and J usage is TRBJ2-2; D not certain. The germline CDR1 and CDR2 sequences are SEHNR and FQNEAQ (reference sequence). The CDR3 loop spans 14 amino acids. Deletions cut 0 bases from V and 5 bases from J, with 7 bases between. The CDR3 loop is CASSLALLTGELFF. CDR3 DNA sequence: TGTGCCAGCAGCTTAGCACTTTTGACCGGGGAGCTGTTTTTT.

This clone appeared a single time. The V call is TRBV6-5, the J call TRBJ1-1; 7 bases map to TRBD1. Germline CDR1 MNHEY, CDR2 SVGAGI. The CDR3 contains 14 residues. The junction had 5 bases not matched to a gene; V was cut back by 0 bases and J by 7 bases. CDR3 residues: CASSYSTGLGEAFF. The CDR3 bases are TGTGCCAGCAGTTACTCGACAGGGTTAGGTGAAGCTTTCTTT.

The rearrangement uses TRBV27 and TRBJ1-5; 8 bases agree with TRBD1. Trimming removed 3 bases from V and 4 bases from J; junction bases left unmatched: 8. Germline loops: CDR1 MNHEY, CDR2 SMNVEV (reference sequence). The CDR3 is 16 residues long. This CDR3 is CASSLSGQGRNQPQHF. The CDR3 region has the DNA TGTGCCAGCAGTTTGTCTGGACAGGGACGAAATCAGCCCCAGCATTTT.

This chain connects TRBV6-6 to TRBJ2-7; perhaps TRBD2 as D (5 bases). Germline assignment: CDR1 MNHNY and CDR2 SVGAGI (reference sequence). V was shortened by 5 bases and J by 5 bases, with 19 bases between the two germline ends. This CDR3 has 15 amino acids. This CDR3 reads CASSDTGRGSDEQYF. The CDR3 bases are TGTGCCAGCAGTGACACCGGTCGGGGAAGCGACGAGCAGTACTTC.

The J gene is TRBJ1-2, the V gene TRBV14; D remains ambiguous. Germline V gene lookup returns CDR1 SGHDN and CDR2 FVKESK. This CDR3 has 12 residues. The V end was cut by 4 bases, the J end by 10 bases, with 13 bases between. CDR3 sequence reads: CASSLAGGFYTF. CDR3 DNA sequence: TGTGCCAGCAGCCTGGCAGGCGGGTTCTACACCTTC. Full variable domain (rest looked up from reference TRBV14 and TRBJ1-2): EAGVTQFPSHSVIEKGQTVTLRCDPISGHDNLYWYRRVMGKEIKFLLHFVKESKQDESGMPNNRFLAERTGGTYSTLKVQPAELEDSGVYFCASSLAGGFYTFGSGTRLTVV.

This chain links TRBV2 with TRBJ1-5; D may be TRBD1 (5 bases). This CDR3 contains 14 residues. The germline gives CDR1 SNHLY, CDR2 FYNNEI. The V end lost 6 bases, the J end lost 1 base, and 10 bases lay between the germline ends. CDR3 DNA sequence: TGTGCCAGCAGCGGGGGGTCGAGCAATCAGCCCCAGCATTTT. As protein: CASSGGSSNQPQHF.

This sequence joins TRBV21-1 and TRBJ1-5; the table names TRBD1, a call not compared with the DNA. TRBV21-1 is labeled a pseudogene. The CDR3 length is 16 residues. This chain's CDR3 is CASSKGGQGAHQPQHF. CDR3 DNA sequence: TGTGCCAGCAGCAAAGGTGGACAGGGGGCTCATCAGCCCCAGCATTTT.

The gene calls are TRBV7-7 and TRBJ2-1; 8 bases align to TRBD1. V was clipped by 5 bases and J by 8 bases; unmatched bases: 11. The germline CDR1 and CDR2 sequences are SSHAT and FNYEAQ (reference sequence). This CDR3 has 15 amino acids. The CDR3 sequence is CASSQGTGNFDEQFF. The CDR3 region has the DNA TGTGCCAGCAGCCAAGGGACAGGCAATTTCGATGAGCAGTTCTTC.

This chain uses TRBV5-4 with TRBJ2-2, with D maybe TRBD1 (7 bases). The germline V gene encodes CDR1 SGHNT and CDR2 YYREEE (reference sequence). CDR3 length equals 16 residues. The V and J ends lost 0 bases and 5 bases respectively, with 14 bases between them. The CDR3 DNA follows: TGTGCCAGCAGCTTGGCCCCGACAGGGAGGACCGGGGAGCTGTTTTTT. Encoded protein: CASSLAPTGRTGELFF.

This chain connects TRBV2 to TRBJ1-5; possible D gene TRBD1, 6 bases. The CDR3 loop spans 16 amino acids. Germline V lookup: CDR1 SNHLY, CDR2 FYNNEI. V was cut by 5 bases and J by 7 bases, with 21 bases left in between. The CDR3 DNA reads as TGTGCCAGCAGTCGAGATGGACAGATAACGCTACAGCCCCAGCATTTT. Protein sequence: CASSRDGQITLQPQHF.

The chain carries TRBV3-1 (or the pseudogene TRBV3-2) and TRBJ1-6; 8 positions match TRBD1. The CDR3 totals 15 residues. With 5 bases clipped from V and 10 bases from J, the junction kept 10 bases outside the gene matches. The V gene's germline CDR1 is LGHDT and CDR2 YNNKEL (reference sequence). The CDR3 DNA follows: TGTGCCAGCAGCGAAGGACAGGGCCTCAAATCACCCCTCCACTTT. This gives the protein CASSEGQGLKSPLHF.

This sequence joins TRBV10-2 and TRBJ1-2; D perhaps matches TRBD1 (5 bases). This CDR3 is 15 amino acids long. Deletions cut 9 bases from V and 6 bases from J, with 23 bases between. The V gene's germline CDR1 is WSHSY and CDR2 SAAADI. The CDR3 loop reads CASSRRNFEGDGYTF. The CDR3 DNA follows: TGCGCCAGTTCTCGAAGGAACTTTGAAGGGGATGGCTACACCTTC.

V is TRBV2 and J is TRBJ1-3, with unresolved D. The V gene's germline CDR1 is SNHLY and CDR2 FYNNEI. The CDR3 spans 12 residues. V dropped 7 bases and J dropped 2 bases, with 6 bases sitting between them. CDR3 coding DNA: TGTGCCAGCATGAGTACTGGAAACACCATATATTTT. Translating it yields CASMSTGNTIYF. Variable domain in full (rest from reference TRBV2 and TRBJ1-3): EPEVTQTPSHQVTQMGQEVILRCVPISNHLYFYWYRQILGQKVEFLVSFYNNEISEKSEIFDDQFSVERPDGSNFTLKIRSTKLEDSAMYFCASMSTGNTIYFGEGSWLTVV.

The chain carries TRBV7-6 and TRBJ2-7; 9 positions match TRBD1. Trimming cost V 0 bases and J 3 bases; bases outside gene matches: 3. The germline gives CDR1 SGHVS, CDR2 FNYEAQ. This CDR3 contains 15 residues. The CDR3: CASSLAQDRGYEQYF. The CDR3 DNA sequence: TGTGCCAGCAGCTTAGCGCAGGACAGGGGCTACGAGCAGTACTTC.

The chain has TRBV15 and TRBJ1-2, with D perhaps matching TRBD1 (6 bases). The V gene's germline CDR1 is LNHNV and CDR2 YYDKDF (reference sequence). This CDR3 is 17 amino acids long. Trimming cost V 4 bases and J 4 bases, with 22 bases left between them. CDR3 residues: CATSITRQGTISYGYTF. The CDR3, as DNA: TGTGCCACCAGCATAACGCGCCAGGGGACTATATCCTATGGCTACACCTTC.

The V call is TRBV24-1, the J call TRBJ2-1; 8 bases match TRBD1. The trim removed 0 bases at V and 6 bases at J, leaving 6 bases unmatched. This CDR3 has 16 amino acids. CDR1 is KGHDR and CDR2 is SFDVKD in the germline V gene. Written as DNA, the CDR3 is TGTGCCACCAGTGATTTGGGACAGGGAATAGGCAATGAGCAGTTCTTC. Its translation is CATSDLGQGIGNEQFF.

This clone was seen only once. This chain uses TRBV18 with TRBJ1-1; tentative D call: TRBD1 (5 bases). CDR1 is KGHSH and CDR2 is LQKENI in the germline V gene. With 1 base removed from V and 1 base from J, the gap between germline ends came to 22 bases. CDR3 size: 19 residues. The CDR3 is CASSPRGGGGPGGNTEAFF. The DNA of the CDR3 is TGTGCCAGCTCACCACGGGGCGGCGGCGGTCCGGGAGGGAACACTGAAGCTTTCTTT.

This clone was counted only a few times. The chain links TRBV18 to TRBJ1-1; no reliable D call. V was clipped by 1 base and J by 0 bases, with 6 bases between them. This CDR3 has 14 residues. Germline V gene sequence: CDR1 KGHSH, CDR2 LQKENI. The CDR3 loop is CASSPQSMNTEAFF. The CDR3 nucleotides are TGTGCCAGCTCACCACAGTCTATGAACACTGAAGCTTTCTTT. Looking up the rest from reference TRBV18 and TRBJ1-1 gives the full variable domain: NAGVMQNPRHLVRRRGQEARLRCSPMKGHSHVYWYRQLPEEGLKFMVYLQKENIIDESGMPKERFSAEFPKEGPSILRIQQVVRGDSAAYFCASSPQSMNTEAFFGQGTRLTVV.

This clone appeared many times. The V and J genes are TRBV7-8 and TRBJ2-3; TRBD2 aligns across 8 bases. V gave up 4 bases and J gave up 2 bases; unmatched junction bases: 8. The CDR3 totals 16 residues. CDR1 and CDR2 (germline): SGHVS, FQNEAQ. CDR3 coding DNA: TGTGCCAGCAGCTCCCCGGGGGGGGGAGACACAGATACGCAGTATTTT. It codes for CASSSPGGGDTDTQYF.